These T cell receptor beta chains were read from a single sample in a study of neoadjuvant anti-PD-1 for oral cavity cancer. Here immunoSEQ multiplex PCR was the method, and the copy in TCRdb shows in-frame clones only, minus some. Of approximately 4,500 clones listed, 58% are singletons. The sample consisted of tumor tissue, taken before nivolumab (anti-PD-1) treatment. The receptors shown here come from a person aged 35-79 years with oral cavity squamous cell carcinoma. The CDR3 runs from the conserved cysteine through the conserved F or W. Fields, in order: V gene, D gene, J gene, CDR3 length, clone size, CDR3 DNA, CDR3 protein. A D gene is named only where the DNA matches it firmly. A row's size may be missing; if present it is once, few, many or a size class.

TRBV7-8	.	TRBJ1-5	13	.	TGTGCCAGCACAGTAGGGGGCAATCAGCCCCAGCATTTT	CASTVGGNQPQHF
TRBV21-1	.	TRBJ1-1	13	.	TGTGCCAGCAGCATCGGAGCGGACACTGAAGCTTTCTTT	CASSIGADTEAFF
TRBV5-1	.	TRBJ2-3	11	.	TGCGCCAGCAGATACTTAGATACGCAGTATTTT	CASRYLDTQYF
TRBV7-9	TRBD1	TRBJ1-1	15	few	TGTGCCAGCAGCTTAACAGGGACAGGGGGCACTGAAGCTTTCTTT	CASSLTGTGGTEAFF
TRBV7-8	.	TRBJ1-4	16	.	TGTGCCAGCAGCCCCGCCCCCGCAAGAACTAATGAAAAACTGTTTTTT	CASSPAPARTNEKLFF
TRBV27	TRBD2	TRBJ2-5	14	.	TGTGCCAGCGGGGGACTAGCGGGAGCAGAGACCCAGTACTTC	CASGGLAGAETQYF
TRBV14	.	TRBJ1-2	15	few	TGTGCCAGCAGCCAGGGGTCGACAGCAAACTATGGCTACACCTTC	CASSQGSTANYGYTF
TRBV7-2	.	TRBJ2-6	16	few	TGTGCCAGCAGCTTAACAGGGATGGCCGGGGCCAACGTCCTGACTTTC	CASSLTGMAGANVLTF
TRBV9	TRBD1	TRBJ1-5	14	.	TGTGCCAGCAGTGCGACAGGGGACAATCAGCCCCAGCATTTT	CASSATGDNQPQHF
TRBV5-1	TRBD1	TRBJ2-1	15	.	TGCGCCAGCAGCACAGGGGGCCGGGTTGTCAATGAGCAGTTCTTC	CASSTGGRVVNEQFF
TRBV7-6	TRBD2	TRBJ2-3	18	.	TGTGCCAGCAGCTTATGGGCTAGCGGGGGGGCCGGCACAGATACGCAGTATTTT	CASSLWASGGAGTDTQYF
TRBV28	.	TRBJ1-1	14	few	TGTGCCAGCAGATCCGGGGCCGTGAACACTGAAGCTTTCTTT	CASRSGAVNTEAFF
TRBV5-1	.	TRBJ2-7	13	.	TGCGCCAGCAGCGAGGGGAGCTCCTACGAGCAGTACTTC	CASSEGSSYEQYF
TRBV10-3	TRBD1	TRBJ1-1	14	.	TGTGCCATGGGACAGGGAGGGAAGGACACTGAAGCTTTCTTT	CAMGQGGKDTEAFF
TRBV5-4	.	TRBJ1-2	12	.	TGTGCCAGCAGCTTGGTTGTTGGTGGCTACACCTTC	CASSLVVGGYTF
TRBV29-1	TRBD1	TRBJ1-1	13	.	TGCAGCGTTATACAGGGGCAGGGCACTGAAGCTTTCTTT	CSVIQGQGTEAFF
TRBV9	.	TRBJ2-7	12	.	TGTGCCAGCAGCGGGGACGGCTACGAGCAGTACTTC	CASSGDGYEQYF
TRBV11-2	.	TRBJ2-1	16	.	TGTGCCAGCAGTCAACCGGGCAGCCGCCAACACAATGAGCAGTTCTTC	CASSQPGSRQHNEQFF
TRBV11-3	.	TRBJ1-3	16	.	TGTGCCAGCAGCTCCCAGTCTGAAGCTTCTGGAAACACCATATATTTT	CASSSQSEASGNTIYF
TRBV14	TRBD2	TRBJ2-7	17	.	TGTGCCAGCAGCAGCCTAGGAGGGACTAGCGGGAGGACCGAGCAGTACTTC	CASSSLGGTSGRTEQYF
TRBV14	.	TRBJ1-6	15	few	TGTGCCAGCAGCCAAACTAGGACAGTTAATTCACCCCTCCACTTT	CASSQTRTVNSPLHF
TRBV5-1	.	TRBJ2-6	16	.	TGCGCCAGCAGCTTGTCAGTTCGGTCCGGGGCCAACGTCCTGACTTTC	CASSLSVRSGANVLTF
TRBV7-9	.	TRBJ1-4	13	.	TGTGCCAGCAGCTTGGCGGCGGGGGAAAAACTGTTTTTT	CASSLAAGEKLFF
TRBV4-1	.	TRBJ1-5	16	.	TGCGCCAGCAGCCAAGGCAGTACACATAGCAATCAGCCCCAGCATTTT	CASSQGSTHSNQPQHF
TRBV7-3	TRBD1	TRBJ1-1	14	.	TGTGCCAGCAGCGCAGGGGGTATGAACACTGAAGCTTTCTTT	CASSAGGMNTEAFF
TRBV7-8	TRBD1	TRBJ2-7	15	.	TGTGCCAGCAGCTCCCTAGGGACAGGGGCGTACGAGCAGTACTTC	CASSSLGTGAYEQYF
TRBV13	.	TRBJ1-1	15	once	TGTGCCAGCAGCTTAGCAGGGGCTATGAACACTGAAGCTTTCTTT	CASSLAGAMNTEAFF
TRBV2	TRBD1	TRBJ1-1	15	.	TGTGCCAGCATCGGCGACAGGGGGGCGAACACTGAAGCTTTCTTT	CASIGDRGANTEAFF
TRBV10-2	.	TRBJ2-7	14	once	TGCGCCAGTCTCGGGACACCCGGCCCCTACGAGCAGTACTTC	CASLGTPGPYEQYF
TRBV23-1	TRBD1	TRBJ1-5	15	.	TGCGCCAGCAGTCAACCTGAGACAGGGCTTCAGCCCCAGCATTTT	CASSQPETGLQPQHF
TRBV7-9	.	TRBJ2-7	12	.	TGTGCTGCCGCCACAGCCGGCTACGAGCAGTACTTC	CAAATAGYEQYF
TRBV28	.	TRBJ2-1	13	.	TGTGCCAGCAGAAGACCGGAGGGGCGTGAGCAGTTCTTC	CASRRPEGREQFF
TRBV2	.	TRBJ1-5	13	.	TGTGCCAGCAGTGCTTACGGCAATCAGCCCCAGCATTTT	CASSAYGNQPQHF
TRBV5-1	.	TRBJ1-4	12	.	TGCGCCAGCAGTTCCAACGCGGGAGAACTGTTTTTT	CASSSNAGELFF
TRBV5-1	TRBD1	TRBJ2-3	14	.	TGCGCCAGCAGCCTGACAGGGGGCGAAGATACGCAGTATTTT	CASSLTGGEDTQYF
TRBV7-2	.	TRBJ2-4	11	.	TGTGCCAGCAGCTTAGGACCGATTCAGTACTTC	CASSLGPIQYF
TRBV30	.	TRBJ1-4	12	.	TGTGCCTGGGACGGCGATAATGAAAAACTGTTTTTT	CAWDGDNEKLFF
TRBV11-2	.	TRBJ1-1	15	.	TGTGCCAGCAGCTTAAGCCCAGGAGCGAACACTGAAGCTTTCTTT	CASSLSPGANTEAFF
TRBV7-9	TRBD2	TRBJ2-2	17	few	TGTGCCAGCAGCCCGACTGCCCTAGCGGGAGGCATCGGGGAGCTGTTTTTT	CASSPTALAGGIGELFF
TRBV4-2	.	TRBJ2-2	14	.	TGTGCCAGCAGCCAAGTAATGAACACCGGGGAGCTGTTTTTT	CASSQVMNTGELFF
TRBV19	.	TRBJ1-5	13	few	TGTGCCAGTAGTACGGTCAAGAATCAGCCCCAGCATTTT	CASSTVKNQPQHF
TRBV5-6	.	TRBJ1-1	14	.	TGTGCCAGCAGCTTGACGCAGGGAGGGACTGAAGCTTTCTTT	CASSLTQGGTEAFF
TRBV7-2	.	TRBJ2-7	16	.	TGTGCCAGCAGCTTAGCTCCAGGGGGGTACTCCTACGAGCAGTACTTC	CASSLAPGGYSYEQYF
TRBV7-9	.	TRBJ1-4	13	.	TGTGCCAGCAGGGCCAGACTTAATGAAAAACTGTTTTTT	CASRARLNEKLFF
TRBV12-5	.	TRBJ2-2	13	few	TGTGCTAGTGGTTTGGCAGGTACGGGGGAGCTGTTTTTT	CASGLAGTGELFF
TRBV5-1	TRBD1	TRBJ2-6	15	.	TGCGCCAGCTGCCCCGACAGGGCTGGGGCCAACGTCCTGACTTTC	CASCPDRAGANVLTF
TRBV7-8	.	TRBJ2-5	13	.	TGTGCCAGCAGCTTAAAAACTACGGAGACCCAGTACTTC	CASSLKTTETQYF
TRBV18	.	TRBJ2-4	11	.	TGTGCCAGCTTAATCGGAGGGATTCAGTACTTC	CASLIGGIQYF
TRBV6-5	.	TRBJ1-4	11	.	TGTGCCAGCAGGGGGGGACGAAAACTGTTTTTT	CASRGGRKLFF
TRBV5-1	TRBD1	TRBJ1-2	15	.	TGCGCCAGCAGCCCTACAGGGGACCGCGGCTATGGCTACACCTTC	CASSPTGDRGYGYTF
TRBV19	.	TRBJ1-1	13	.	TGTGCCAGTAGTAGCTTCCGGGGGACTGAAGCTTTCTTT	CASSSFRGTEAFF
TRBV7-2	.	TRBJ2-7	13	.	TGTGCCAGCAAAATAGGGGGGGTCCACGAGCAGTACTTC	CASKIGGVHEQYF
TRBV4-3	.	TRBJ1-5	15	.	TGCGCCAGCAGCCAAGCTCGGGGAATTAATCAGCCCCAGCATTTT	CASSQARGINQPQHF
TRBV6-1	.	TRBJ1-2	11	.	TGTGCCACCTCGCTGGGGTATGGCTACACCTTC	CATSLGYGYTF
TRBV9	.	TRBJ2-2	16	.	TGTGCCAGCAGCATCGATAGGACGGTGAACACCGGGGAGCTGTTTTTT	CASSIDRTVNTGELFF
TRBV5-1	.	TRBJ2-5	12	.	TGCGCCAGCAGCGGCCAAGAAGAGACCCAGTACTTC	CASSGQEETQYF
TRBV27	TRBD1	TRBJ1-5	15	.	TGTGCCAGCAGTTTATCATTGCCAGGGACAGAGCCCCAGCATTTT	CASSLSLPGTEPQHF
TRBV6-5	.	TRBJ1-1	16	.	TGTGCCAGCAGTTACTCGGGGCACAGACTTAACACTGAAGCTTTCTTT	CASSYSGHRLNTEAFF
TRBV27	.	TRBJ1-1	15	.	TGTGCCAGCAGTCAAAACAGGGCTTCGAACACTGAAGCTTTCTTT	CASSQNRASNTEAFF
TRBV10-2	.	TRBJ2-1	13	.	TGCGCCAGCAGATTAGCGCCCGCCGGGGAGCAGTTCTTC	CASRLAPAGEQFF